These 10 T cell receptor beta chains came from one sample sequenced in a study of blood T cell repertoires in COVID-19. Clones were sequenced by immunoSEQ multiplex PCR, and TCRdb holds only the in-frame ones, with some missing. The sample holds 100,000 to 120,000 clones; around 79% are singletons and the top ten take roughly 17%. The material sequenced was peripheral blood. These receptors were obtained from a woman older than 75 with active or convalescent COVID-19.

This chain uses TRBV19 with TRBJ1-5; D gene ambiguous. Germline V gene data show CDR1 as LNHDA and CDR2 as SQIVND (reference sequence). Deletions cut 7 bases from V and 4 bases from J, with 11 bases between. The CDR3 consists of 13 residues. The chain's CDR3 is CASKERANQPQHF. The CDR3 nucleotides read TGTGCCAGTAAGGAGAGGGCGAATCAGCCCCAGCATTTT.

This sequence joins TRBV7-2 and TRBJ1-2, with D possibly matching TRBD1 (5 bases). Looked up from germline, CDR1 is SGHTA and CDR2 is FQGNSA. The CDR3 loop spans 16 amino acids. Trimming pared 1 base from V and 4 bases from J, leaving 16 bases between. The CDR3 DNA reads as TGTGCCAGCAGCTTAGGCGCGGGGGGAAACGGCTATGGCTACACCTTC. It specifies CASSLGAGGNGYGYTF.

This sequence joins TRBV2 and TRBJ2-1; 7 nucleotides line up with TRBD2. Looked up from germline, CDR1 is SNHLY and CDR2 is FYNNEI. This CDR3 has 15 residues. V lost 10 bases and J lost 4; bases outside the gene matches: 13. CDR3 sequence reads: CATRYGLVGYNEQFF. CDR3 coding DNA: TGTGCCACCAGATACGGACTAGTGGGGTACAATGAGCAGTTCTTC.

The chain couples TRBV6-5 to TRBJ2-1, with 10 bases fitting TRBD2. This CDR3 region has 15 residues. V dropped 5 bases and J dropped 4; count of bases not matched to a gene: 5. From germline, CDR1 is MNHEY and CDR2 SVGAGI. The CDR3, as DNA: TGTGCCAGCAGTCCTAGCGGGAGAGGATACAATGAGCAGTTCTTC. Residues: CASSPSGRGYNEQFF.

The chain links TRBV6-2 or TRBV6-3 to TRBJ1-5; weak D call: TRBD1 (6 bases). The length of the CDR3 is 13 residues. CDR1 and CDR2 (germline): MNHEY, SVGEGT. V was trimmed by 2 bases and J by 12 bases, leaving 14 bases between them. The CDR3 nucleotides are TGTGCCAGCAGTTACGGTGGGGGCCCTAACCAGCATTTT. Translation: CASSYGGGPNQHF.

The V call is TRBV29-1, the J call TRBJ1-2; the match to TRBD1 covers 7 bases. CDR1 is SQVTM and CDR2 is ANQGSEA in the germline V gene. With V trimmed by 7 bases and J by 8 bases, 10 bases remained unmatched. This CDR3 comprises 12 residues. CDR3 sequence reads: CSGGQMRGGYTF. The CDR3 nucleotides are TGCAGCGGGGGACAGATGAGAGGGGGCTACACCTTC.

In this sample, this clone turned up once. V is TRBV19 and J is TRBJ2-2; possibly TRBD1 for D (6 bases). CDR1 and CDR2 from the germline V gene are LNHDA and SQIVND (reference sequence). Deletions cut 5 bases from V and 1 base from J, with 14 bases between. This CDR3 has 16 residues. The CDR3 region has the DNA TGTGCCAGTAGTCGATATCTGGGACAGAACACCGGGGAGCTGTTTTTT. Amino acids: CASSRYLGQNTGELFF.

The V call is TRBV7-6, the J call TRBJ2-1, with TRBD2 identical over 10 bases. With 4 bases clipped from V and 6 bases from J, the junction kept 6 bases outside the gene matches. The germline V gene has CDR1 SGHVS and CDR2 FNYEAQ. This CDR3 is 15 amino acids long. The CDR3 nucleotides are TGTGCCAGCAGCTCCCTAGCGGGAGTGATCAATGAGCAGTTCTTC. This sequence encodes CASSSLAGVINEQFF.

V gene TRBV7-9 combines with J gene TRBJ1-4; D is uncertain. The germline V gene has CDR1 SEHNR and CDR2 FQNEAQ (reference sequence). Trimming removed 2 bases from V and 8 bases from J, with 15 bases in between. CDR3 length: 15 residues. DNA of the CDR3: TGTGCCAGCAGCTTAAGAAGAAGCGGAATCGAAAAACTGTTTTTT. It specifies CASSLRRSGIEKLFF.

This sequence joins TRBV3-1 (or the pseudogene TRBV3-2) and TRBJ2-3; D gene ambiguous. The CDR3 covers 12 residues. CDR1 and CDR2 (germline): LGHDT, YNNKEL (reference sequence). The V gene lost 4 bases and the J gene lost 2 bases, with 4 bases spanning the gap. CDR3 nucleotide sequence: TGTGCCAGCAGCCGACACACAGATACGCAGTATTTT. This encodes CASSRHTDTQYF.